The 26 T cell receptor beta chains in this list originate from one sample, sequenced in a study of molecular identifiers for immune sequencing clone quantification. TCRdb re-analysed the PCR reads in MiXCR, keeping a single row per CDR3 protein. Of about 640,000 distinct CDR3 sequences listed, 15% to 20% are singletons. Sequencing was done on a sample of naive CD8+ T cells from blood, with Jurkat cell RNA spiked in. Subset reported: FACS-sorted CD8+CD4-CCR7+CD45RA+ naive T cells. These receptors were taken from a human donor in good health. Some libraries in this study had Jurkat cell RNA spiked in.

This clonotype has just a few counts. The V and J genes are TRBV27 and TRBJ2-3; D is perhaps TRBD1 (5 bases). The CDR3 length is 16 residues. The V gene's germline CDR1 is MNHEY and CDR2 SMNVEV (reference sequence). Written as DNA, the CDR3 is TGTGCTGCATCCCCTATCAGGGTAGGGGGCACAGATACGCAGTATTTT. Protein: CAASPIRVGGTDTQYF.

This clonotype was found once. One base away lies a much larger clone, so this may be a sequencing read error. V usage is TRBV6-1 and J usage is TRBJ1-5; 7 bases are a match to TRBD1. This CDR3 has 14 residues. CDR1 is MNHNS, CDR2 SASEGT, per germline. V lost 4 bases and J lost 7; bases outside the gene matches: 7. Written as DNA, the CDR3 is TGTGCCAGCAGTGGACAGGGTCTAGGGCAGCCCCAGCATTTT. This translates into CASSGQGLGQPQHF.

A remark on this clonotype: A much more abundant neighbour one base away suggests this may be a read error. The V call is TRBV19, the J call TRBJ2-3; TRBD2 agrees at 11 bases. The J segment lost 5 bases and the V segment lost 5 bases, leaving 6 bases of the junction unmatched. This CDR3 has 15 residues. CDR1 and CDR2 from the germline V gene are LNHDA and SQIVND (reference sequence). DNA of the CDR3: TGTGCCAGTAGTGTCGTAGCGGGAGGGCTAGATACGCAGTATTTT. It is translated as CASSVVAGGLDTQYF.

About this clonotype itself: A read error is possible here, since a much larger clone lies one base away. The chain combines TRBV7-9 with TRBJ2-2; possibly TRBD2 for D (5 bases). The germline V gene has CDR1 SEHNR and CDR2 FQNEAQ (reference sequence). This CDR3 has 13 residues. The chain's CDR3 is CASSRGEAGELLF. CDR3 in DNA: TGTGCCAGCAGCCGAGGAGAGGCCGGGGAGCTGCTTTTT.

This clonotype was recorded many times. The chain is built from TRBV12-3 or TRBV12-4 and TRBJ1-5; D uncertain. This CDR3 has 12 residues. V was pared by 7 bases and J by 7 bases, with 11 bases between. The CDR3 loop reads CASTREYQPQHF. CDR3 DNA sequence: TGTGCCAGCACCCGGGAATACCAGCCCCAGCATTTT.

For this clonotype: One end of the junction does not line up with germline, which may come from a read error. The V and J genes are TRBV7-2 and TRBJ2-1; possible D gene TRBD2, 5 bases. The CDR3 contains 13 residues. Germline values: CDR1 SGHTA, CDR2 FQGNSA. The chain's CDR3 is CASSLSSGSGALF. The DNA for the CDR3 is TGTGCCAGCAGCTTATCGTCGGGGTCTGGAGCCCTCTTC.

This clonotype was seen many times. The chain links TRBV7-2 to TRBJ2-7; D is unresolved. This CDR3 has 15 residues. Trimming pared 4 bases from V and 0 bases from J, leaving 13 bases between. Germline V gene lookup returns CDR1 SGHTA and CDR2 FQGNSA. The CDR3: CASSSYLLVSYEQYF. The CDR3 nucleotides are TGTGCCAGCAGCTCGTACCTATTGGTCTCCTACGAGCAGTACTTC.

In its sample, this clonotype was seen a few times. The rearrangement links TRBV7-6 to TRBJ1-5; 12 nucleotides agree with TRBD1. The CDR3 is made up of 19 amino acids. Germline assignment: CDR1 SGHVS and CDR2 FNYEAQ. J lost 1 base, V lost 0 bases, and 7 bases had no gene match. This CDR3 is CASSLAPGTGGSSNQPQHF. In DNA form, the CDR3 reads TGTGCCAGCAGCTTAGCCCCTGGGACAGGGGGCTCGAGCAATCAGCCCCAGCATTTT. The variable domain in full, with the rest retrieved from reference TRBV7-6 and TRBJ1-5, is GAGVSQSPRYKVTKRGQDVALRCDPISGHVSLYWYRQALGQGPEFLTYFNYEAQQDKSGLPNDRFSAERPEGSISTLTIQRTEQRDSAMYRCASSLAPGTGGSSNQPQHFGDGTRLSIL.

This clonotype has at least ten counts. The rearrangement joins TRBV30 to TRBJ2-5, with no clear D. The CDR3 has 13 residues. Trimming left V 2 bases short and J 1 base short, with 8 bases between. Germline CDR1 and CDR2: GTSNPN and SVGIG (reference sequence). CDR3 sequence: CAWSFVFQETQYF. CDR3 in DNA: TGTGCCTGGAGTTTCGTTTTCCAAGAGACCCAGTACTTC. The entire variable domain, with the rest obtained from reference TRBV30 and TRBJ2-5, is as follows: SQTIHQWPATLVQPVGSPLSLECTVEGTSNPNLYWYRQAAGRGLQLLFYSVGIGQISSEVPQNLSASRPQDRQFILSSKKLLLSDSGFYLCAWSFVFQETQYFGPGTRLLVL.

This clonotype was seen many times. The chain couples TRBV30 to TRBJ1-1; the D is unclear. Germline V gene data show CDR1 as GTSNPN and CDR2 as SVGIG (reference sequence). The V end was cut by 6 bases, the J end by 1 base, with 15 bases between. The CDR3 contains 14 residues. CDR3 amino acids: CACRRGIGNTEAFF. DNA of the CDR3: TGTGCCTGCCGGCGGGGTATAGGGAACACTGAAGCTTTCTTT.

This clonotype was found many times. The chain uses TRBV2 and TRBJ1-1; possible D gene TRBD1, 5 bases. Trimming pared 6 bases from V and 5 bases from J, leaving 10 bases between. CDR1 is SNHLY and CDR2 is FYNNEI in the germline V gene. CDR3 length equals 12 residues. The CDR3 sequence is CASRDDRTEAFF. The CDR3 DNA reads as TGTGCCAGCAGGGATGACAGAACTGAAGCTTTCTTT.

This clonotype has just a few counts. V and J are TRBV28 and TRBJ2-1; no clear D gene. From germline, CDR1 is MDHEN and CDR2 SYDVKM. The germline V and J ends were trimmed by 2 bases and 9 bases, with 11 bases remaining between them. This CDR3 contains 13 residues. The DNA for the CDR3 is TGTGCCAGCAGTTTAAGGGAACGGCCTGAGCAGTTCTTC. Its protein is CASSLRERPEQFF. The full variable domain, in which reference TRBV28 and TRBJ2-1 provide the parts outside the CDR3, is DVKVTQSSRYLVKRTGEKVFLECVQDMDHENMFWYRQDPGLGLRLIYFSYDVKMKEKGDIPEGYSVSREKKERFSLILESASTNQTSMYLCASSLRERPEQFFGPGTRLTVL.

This clonotype was observed at least ten times. This sequence joins TRBV12-5 and TRBJ2-7, with unresolved D. V was clipped by 1 base and J by 0 bases, with 4 bases between them. The CDR3 runs to 13 residues. Germline V lookup: CDR1 LGHNT, CDR2 FRNRAP. DNA of the CDR3: TGTGCTAGTGGTTTGGACAGCTCCTACGAGCAGTACTTC. Protein product: CASGLDSSYEQYF.

This clonotype was observed many times. The chain has TRBV2 and TRBJ2-7, with 7 positions matching TRBD1. V was pared by 3 bases and J by 0 bases, with 5 bases of the junction left unmatched. CDR3 size: 15 residues. Germline V gene lookup returns CDR1 SNHLY and CDR2 FYNNEI. The CDR3 loop reads CASSEGDRASYEQYF. CDR3 DNA sequence: TGTGCCAGCAGTGAGGGGGACAGAGCCTCCTACGAGCAGTACTTC.

This clonotype was found many times. The rearrangement joins TRBV29-1 to TRBJ2-5, with no clear D. The length of the CDR3 is 13 residues. Germline-derived CDR1 and CDR2 are SQVTM and ANQGSEA. With 3 bases removed from V and 5 bases from J, the gap between germline ends came to 13 bases. This CDR3 is CSVDADSAETQYF. Written as DNA, the CDR3 is TGCAGCGTTGATGCAGATTCTGCGGAGACCCAGTACTTC.

This sequence joins TRBV12-3 or TRBV12-4 and TRBJ1-4; D possibly corresponds to TRBD1 (6 bases). The CDR3 covers 19 residues. The V end lost 3 bases, the J end lost 0 bases, and 20 bases lay between the germline ends. The DNA of the CDR3 is TGTGCCAGCAGTTTTACTATGTATGGGGGGGCGGCAACTAATGAAAAACTGTTTTTT. Translated, it gives CASSFTMYGGAATNEKLFF.

This clonotype appeared a few times. The gene calls are TRBV11-2 and TRBJ2-7, with 7 bases that match TRBD2. Germline V gene sequence: CDR1 SGHAT, CDR2 FQNNGV. The CDR3 is made up of 15 amino acids. V lost 0 bases, J lost 4 bases, and 6 bases stayed unmatched. DNA for the CDR3: TGTGCCAGCAGCTTAGACCCGCGGGGGTTATACGAGCAGTACTTC. Its protein is CASSLDPRGLYEQYF.

This clonotype was seen only a few times. The V gene is TRBV2, the J gene TRBJ2-7; D is unresolved. From germline, CDR1 is SNHLY and CDR2 FYNNEI. V shed 2 bases and J shed 4 bases, with 9 bases lying between them. CDR3 length: 13 residues. The CDR3 protein is CASSEYLTYEQYF. CDR3 sequence (DNA): TGTGCCAGCAGTGAATATTTGACATACGAGCAGTACTTC.

The sample holds a few counts of this clonotype. The V and J genes are TRBV27 and TRBJ1-2; 12 nucleotides line up with TRBD1. CDR3 length: 16 residues. Looked up from germline, CDR1 is MNHEY and CDR2 is SMNVEV (reference sequence). V lost 6 bases, J lost 8 bases, and 13 bases stayed unmatched. The CDR3 DNA is TGTGCCAGCAGACCAAGGGGACAGGGGGCCTTCAGGGGCTACACCTTC. The encoded protein is CASRPRGQGAFRGYTF.

This clonotype occurred many times. This sequence joins TRBV7-9 and TRBJ2-1, with 15 bases lining up with TRBD2. The CDR3 covers 17 residues. V lost 6 bases, J lost 9 bases, and 12 bases stayed unmatched. Looked up from germline, CDR1 is SEHNR and CDR2 is FQNEAQ (reference sequence). The CDR3 coding sequence is TGTGCCAGCAGTAATACCGGGACTAGCGGGAGGAGGGGTGAGCAGTTCTTC. Translating gives CASSNTGTSGRRGEQFF.

In its sample, this clonotype was seen many times. This chain uses TRBV7-9 with TRBJ1-1, with D hard to call. Germline CDR1 and CDR2: SEHNR and FQNEAQ (reference sequence). V was shortened by 5 bases and J by 2 bases, with 9 bases between the two germline ends. The CDR3 is 13 residues long. The CDR3 region is CASSGADNTEAFF. CDR3 sequence (DNA): TGTGCCAGCAGCGGAGCAGATAACACTGAAGCTTTCTTT.

The chain joins TRBV28 to TRBJ2-7; 13 positions match TRBD2. The J segment lost 3 bases and the V segment lost 5 bases, leaving 10 bases of the junction unmatched. Germline lookup yields CDR1 MDHEN and CDR2 SYDVKM. CDR3 length: 17 amino acids. The CDR3 here is CASSGFVGTSGNYEQYF. DNA for the CDR3: TGTGCCAGCAGTGGATTCGTAGGGACTAGCGGGAACTACGAGCAGTACTTC.

This clonotype has at least ten counts. The chain is built from TRBV27 and TRBJ2-1; 7 nucleotides match TRBD1. The junction had 4 bases not matched to a gene; V was cut back by 2 bases and J by 6 bases. There are 14 residues in the CDR3. The germline V gene encodes CDR1 MNHEY and CDR2 SMNVEV (reference sequence). This CDR3 reads CASSLGAGGNEQFF. DNA for the CDR3: TGTGCCAGCAGTTTAGGGGCAGGGGGCAATGAGCAGTTCTTC.

This chain links TRBV14 with TRBJ1-2, with TRBD1 matching 10 bases. Per germline, CDR1 SGHDN and CDR2 FVKESK. CDR3 size: 15 residues. Trimming at V came to 4 bases and at J to 4 bases, leaving 6 bases not matched to a gene. In nucleotides, the CDR3 is TGTGCCAGCAGCCCGACAGGGGGCCCCTTCTATGGCTACACCTTC. This encodes CASSPTGGPFYGYTF.

There are a few counts of this clonotype. V usage is TRBV7-9 and J usage is TRBJ1-4, with unresolved D. The CDR3 contains 15 residues. Germline CDR1 SEHNR, CDR2 FQNEAQ (reference sequence). V was shortened by 5 bases and J by 0 bases, with 10 bases between the two germline ends. The CDR3 DNA reads as TGTGCCAGCAGCCCCTCTTTTGCAACTAATGAAAAACTGTTTTTT. Translating it yields CASSPSFATNEKLFF.

This clonotype was counted at least ten times. V is TRBV5-1 and J is TRBJ1-3; D is undetermined. Germline V lookup: CDR1 SGHRS, CDR2 YFSETQ. V was pared by 0 bases and J by 0 bases, with 7 bases between. This CDR3 comprises 15 residues. CDR3: CASSLEGNSGNTIYF. The CDR3 DNA follows: TGCGCCAGCAGCTTGGAAGGAAACTCTGGAAACACCATATATTTT.